The rows below give T cell receptor beta chains drawn from one sample of a study of response to subunit inactivated influenza vaccine. TCRdb ran MiXCR on the RT-PCR reads and lists one entry per CDR3 protein. The table lists some 550,000 distinct CDR3 sequences, roughly 25% of them singletons. These data are also associated with another study on T cells expressing NK-cell markers.

The sample here was CD4+ T cells sorted from PBMCs, taken about 12 days after vaccination. The receptor set was obtained from a middle-aged man who received an inactivated influenza vaccine. Both conserved end residues are part of each CDR3. Each record gives: D gene, J gene, V gene, clone size, CDR3 DNA, CDR3 protein. The D gene is left open where the match is weak. Not every row has a clone size; where given, it reads once, few, many or a size class.

>.|TRBJ2-1|TRBV20-1|few
TGCAGTGCTAGAGATCAAGCCGGGGACGTCTACAATGAGCAGTTCTTC
CSARDQAGDVYNEQFF
>TRBD1|TRBJ2-5|TRBV5-1|many
TGCGCCAGCAGCCCGGGACAGAACCAAGAGACCCAGTACTTC
CASSPGQNQETQYF
>.|TRBJ2-5|TRBV20-1|.
TGCAGTGCTACCGGGACCCCCGCCCGAGAGACCCAGTACTTC
CSATGTPARETQYF
>TRBD2|TRBJ2-1|TRBV5-1|few
TGCGCCAGCAGCCAAATTCTCCAGAATAGCGGGAGTTTCAATGAGCAGTTCTTC
CASSQILQNSGSFNEQFF
>TRBD1|TRBJ2-1|TRBV7-2|few
TGTGCCAGCAGCCAAAATGGACAGGCGGTTGGGAATGAGCAGTTCTTC
CASSQNGQAVGNEQFF
>.|TRBJ1-1|TRBV20-1|.
TGCAGTGCTAGGCCCAAGGGGGTAGACACTGAAGCTTTCTTT
CSARPKGVDTEAFF
>TRBD1|TRBJ1-4|TRBV15|.
TGTGCCACCAGCAGAGACCAGGGGGCAACTAATGAAAAACTGTTTTTT
CATSRDQGATNEKLFF
>TRBD2|TRBJ2-1|TRBV5-6|few
TGTGCCAGCAGATATAGCGGGGGAACGCTCGATGAGCAGTTCTTC
CASRYSGGTLDEQFF
>TRBD2|TRBJ2-5|TRBV5-1|.
TGCGCCAGCAGCGCGGGACTAGCGGGAATGGTAGAGACCCAGTACTTC
CASSAGLAGMVETQYF
>TRBD2|TRBJ2-7|TRBV25-1|.
TGTGCCAGCAGTAGTAGCGGGAGGATTAAGGAGCAGTACTTC
CASSSSGRIKEQYF
>.|TRBJ2-1|TRBV7-2|many
TGTGCCAGCAACACACGCTTAGTGAATGAGCAGTTCTTC
CASNTRLVNEQFF
>.|TRBJ2-7|TRBV4-2|.
TGTGCCAGCAGCCTCAACAGGTTCGGGGGGCTAGCCGGGGAGCAGTACTTC
CASSLNRFGGLAGEQYF
>.|TRBJ2-1|TRBV28|.
TGTGCCAGCAGCGGACAGTACAATGAGCAGTTCTTC
CASSGQYNEQFF
>.|TRBJ1-5|TRBV7-2|.
TGTGCCAGCAGCTTTAACGGACAGCCCCAGCATTTT
CASSFNGQPQHF
>.|TRBJ2-5|TRBV29-1|.
TGCAGCGCTAGGGACAGTGGGAGGGAGACCCAGTACTTC
CSARDSGRETQYF
>TRBD1|TRBJ1-6|TRBV30|.
TGTGCCTGGAGTAACATACAGGGGAAAAATTCACCCCTCCACTTT
CAWSNIQGKNSPLHF
>.|TRBJ1-5|TRBV27|.
TGTGCCAGCAGTTTAGGGGGGGCGACGCGCAATCAGCCCCAGCATTTT
CASSLGGATRNQPQHF
>.|TRBJ1-5|TRBV7-2|.
TGTGCCAGCAGCTGGGCTTCTCTATCTGGGCAGCCCCAGCATTTT
CASSWASLSGQPQHF
>.|TRBJ2-7|TRBV28|few
TGTGCCAGCAGTCTTGCTAGGAGGCAGGGCTACGAGCAGTACTTC
CASSLARRQGYEQYF
>.|TRBJ2-2|TRBV5-1|.
TGCGCCAGCTCGAACGGGGGGCCGAACACCGGGGAGCTGTTTTTT
CASSNGGPNTGELFF
>TRBD1|TRBJ2-3|TRBV5-5|few
TGTGCCAGCAGCAAAGACAGGGGTACTCACACAGATACGCAGTATTTT
CASSKDRGTHTDTQYF
>TRBD1|TRBJ2-3|TRBV7-3|.
TGTGCCAGCAGCTTAATCTCCGGGACAGCCACAGATACGCAGTATTTT
CASSLISGTATDTQYF
>.|TRBJ2-2|TRBV9|few
TGTGCCAGCAGCGTAAGTGGGAGCCTCACCGGGGAGCTGTTTTTT
CASSVSGSLTGELFF
>.|TRBJ1-2|TRBV5-1|few
TGCGCCAGCAGCGCCAGGGGAGCGGCTAACTATGGCTACACCTTC
CASSARGAANYGYTF
>.|TRBJ2-3|TRBV30|.
TGTGCCTGGAGTGTAATGACTAGCACAGATACGCAGTATTTT
CAWSVMTSTDTQYF
>.|TRBJ2-5|TRBV18|few
TGTGCCAGCTCACCCCGTGGCCAAGAGACCCAGTACTTC
CASSPRGQETQYF
>.|TRBJ2-7|TRBV6-5|.
TGTGCCAGCAGTTACACAGGTCTCTACGAGCAGTACTTC
CASSYTGLYEQYF
>TRBD2|TRBJ2-1|TRBV5-1|few
TGCGCCAGCAGCCCCCTTCGTATGAGCGGGGGCAACAATGAGCAGTTCTTC
CASSPLRMSGGNNEQFF
>.|TRBJ1-2|TRBV30|.
TGTGCCTGGAGTGTTGGGGAGGGCTACACCTTC
CAWSVGEGYTF
>.|TRBJ2-7|TRBV20-1|few
TGCAGTGCTATAGGGTTCGGGACACACCCCTACGAGCAGTACTTC
CSAIGFGTHPYEQYF
>TRBD1|TRBJ1-2|TRBV12-3/TRBV12-4|.
TGTGCCAGCAGGGACAGGGCTGGCTATGGCTACACCTTC
CASRDRAGYGYTF
>.|TRBJ1-1|TRBV29-1|few
TGCAGCGTACGTAATGGGGACACTGAAGCTTTCTTT
CSVRNGDTEAFF
>TRBD2|TRBJ2-5|TRBV7-9|few
TGTGCCAGCAGCTGGCGGACTAGCGGGAGCAGGGGAGAGACCCAGTACTTC
CASSWRTSGSRGETQYF
>.|TRBJ2-5|TRBV20-1|few
TGCAGTGGTATTTTAGCGGTGGGGACCCAGTACTTC
CSGILAVGTQYF
>.|TRBJ2-5|TRBV6-1|few
TGTGCCAGCAGAGAACCAGGGGCCGGAGAGACCCAGTACTTC
CASREPGAGETQYF
>.|TRBJ2-3|TRBV11-1|.
TGTGCCAGCAGCTTAAGCCTCGCTCCTACTAGCACAGATACGCAGTATTTT
CASSLSLAPTSTDTQYF
>.|TRBJ2-3|TRBV4-2|few
TGTGCCAGCAGCCAAGCGGTGGACGGCTATAGCACAGATACGCAGTATTTT
CASSQAVDGYSTDTQYF
>TRBD1|TRBJ1-6|TRBV12-3/TRBV12-4|few
TGTGCCAGCAGACCCGCCGGGACAGCCGAGAATTCACCCCTCCACTTT
CASRPAGTAENSPLHF
>TRBD2|TRBJ2-1|TRBV4-2|few
TGTGCCAGCAGCCAGGCGGCACTAGCGGGAGGAGTAGGAGGTTACAATGAGCAGTTCTTC
CASSQAALAGGVGGYNEQFF
>.|TRBJ2-2|TRBV6-1|.
TGTGCCAGCAGTATAGGACAGTTTACCGGGGAGCTGTTTTTT
CASSIGQFTGELFF
>.|TRBJ2-1|TRBV11-3|.
TGTGCCAGCAGCCATCACGAGGTCAGCGATGAGCAGTTCTTC
CASSHHEVSDEQFF
>TRBD1|TRBJ2-6|TRBV7-8|few
TGTGCCAGCCGCCGCTACAGGGGGAGTGGGGCCAACGTCCTGACTTTC
CASRRYRGSGANVLTF
>TRBD2|TRBJ2-3|TRBV5-1|.
TGCGCCAGCAGCTCGAATCCGGGGGGGAGAAGCACAGATACGCAGTATTTT
CASSSNPGGRSTDTQYF
>.|TRBJ1-2|TRBV15|.
TGTGCCACCAGCACGGGGCGTAACTATGGCTACACCTTC
CATSTGRNYGYTF
>.|TRBJ1-1|TRBV14|few
TGTGCCACCCAACGGGGGGCACGGGCTGAAGCTTTCTTT
CATQRGARAEAFF
>TRBD2|TRBJ2-1|TRBV6-2/TRBV6-3|few
TGTGCATCCGGGGGGTTCACCTCCTACAATGAGCAGTTCTTC
CASGGFTSYNEQFF
>TRBD1|TRBJ2-7|TRBV12-3/TRBV12-4|.
TGTGCCAGCAGTTTCGGACAGGGGAGGTGGGAACAGTACTTC
CASSFGQGRWEQYF
>.|TRBJ2-2|TRBV29-1|.
TGCAGCGTTGAAGATCCGAGCTACAACACCGGGGAGCTGTTTTTT
CSVEDPSYNTGELFF
>.|TRBJ2-4|TRBV19|.
TGTGCCAGTAGTATTTCCCCCGTCCGGGTACATGCCAAAAACATTCAGTACTTC
CASSISPVRVHAKNIQYF
>TRBD1|TRBJ2-2|TRBV28|.
TGTGCCTGCACAGGGGTCGGCGGGGAGCTGTTTTTT
CACTGVGGELFF
>.|TRBJ1-1|TRBV20-1|.
TGCAGTGCTAGTGCGGGGCCGCTGAACACTGAAGCTTTCTTT
CSASAGPLNTEAFF
>TRBD2|TRBJ2-5|TRBV5-1|few
TGCGCCAGCAGCTTGGATATTAGCGGGGGGGCTGAGACCCAGTACTTC
CASSLDISGGAETQYF
>TRBD2|TRBJ2-5|TRBV4-3|few
TGCGCCAGCAGCCGAAACCGCCGGGGGGGCCAAGAGACCCAGTACTTC
CASSRNRRGGQETQYF